These 3 T cell receptor beta chains were all obtained from the same sample, sequenced in a study of T-cell memory formation after mild COVID-19. TCRdb ran MiXCR on the 5' RACE reads and lists one entry per CDR3 protein. The sample records some 350,000 distinct CDR3 sequences, roughly 13% being singletons. Sequenced sample: PBMCs or a T cell subset sorted from them (not recorded which). The receptor source for this set is a man in his late teens or twenties who had mild COVID-19 (a few samples of this study predate the infection). Cell type and time point are not known.

The table lists this clonotype with a few counts. The rearrangement joins TRBV6-5 to TRBJ2-5; 9 bases are a match to TRBD2. Unmatched junction bases numbered 10, after V lost 3 bases and J lost 2 bases. The CDR3 runs 17 residues. In germline, CDR1 is MNHEY, CDR2 SVGAGI. The CDR3 spells CASSYTPGLAHQETQYF. The CDR3 DNA reads as TGTGCCAGCAGTTATACCCCGGGACTAGCCCATCAAGAGACCCAGTACTTC.

This clonotype was observed many times. The rearrangement joins TRBV5-1 to TRBJ2-3; the match to TRBD1 covers 7 bases. V lost 6 bases, J lost 3 bases, and 7 bases stayed unmatched. Looked up from germline, CDR1 is SGHRS and CDR2 is YFSETQ. This CDR3 has 14 residues. The CDR3 spells CASNHRTGTDTQYF. In DNA, the CDR3 is TGCGCCAGCAACCACAGGACAGGTACAGATACGCAGTATTTT.

This clonotype was observed a handful of times. The chain recombines TRBV5-1 with TRBJ2-5, with a tentative D call TRBD1 (6 bases). Trimming removed 0 bases from V and 0 bases from J, with 9 bases in between. The CDR3 runs 15 residues. Germline V gives CDR1 SGHRS, CDR2 YFSETQ. The DNA of the CDR3 is TGCGCCAGCAGCTTGGTCGGGACACACCAAGAGACCCAGTACTTC. It translates to CASSLVGTHQETQYF.